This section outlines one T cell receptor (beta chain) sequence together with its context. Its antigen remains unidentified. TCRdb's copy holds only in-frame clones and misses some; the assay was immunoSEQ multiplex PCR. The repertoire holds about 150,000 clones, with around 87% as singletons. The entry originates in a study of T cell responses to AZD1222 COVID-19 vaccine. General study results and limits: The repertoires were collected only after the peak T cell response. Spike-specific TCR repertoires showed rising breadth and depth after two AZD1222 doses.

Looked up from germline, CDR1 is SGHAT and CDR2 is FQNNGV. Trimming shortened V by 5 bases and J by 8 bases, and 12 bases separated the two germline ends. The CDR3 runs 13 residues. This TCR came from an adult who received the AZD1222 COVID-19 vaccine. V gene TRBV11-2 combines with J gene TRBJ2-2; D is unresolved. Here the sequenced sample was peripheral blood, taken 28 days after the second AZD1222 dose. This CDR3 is CASSLDSRGELFF. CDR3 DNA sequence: TGTGCCAGCAGCCTTGATTCTAGAGGGGAGCTGTTTTTT. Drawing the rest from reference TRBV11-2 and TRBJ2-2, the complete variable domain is EAGVAQSPRYKIIEKRQSVAFWCNPISGHATLYWYQQILGQGPKLLIQFQNNGVVDDSQLPKDRFSAERLKGVDSTLKIQPAKLEDSAVYLCASSLDSRGELFFGEGSRLTVL.